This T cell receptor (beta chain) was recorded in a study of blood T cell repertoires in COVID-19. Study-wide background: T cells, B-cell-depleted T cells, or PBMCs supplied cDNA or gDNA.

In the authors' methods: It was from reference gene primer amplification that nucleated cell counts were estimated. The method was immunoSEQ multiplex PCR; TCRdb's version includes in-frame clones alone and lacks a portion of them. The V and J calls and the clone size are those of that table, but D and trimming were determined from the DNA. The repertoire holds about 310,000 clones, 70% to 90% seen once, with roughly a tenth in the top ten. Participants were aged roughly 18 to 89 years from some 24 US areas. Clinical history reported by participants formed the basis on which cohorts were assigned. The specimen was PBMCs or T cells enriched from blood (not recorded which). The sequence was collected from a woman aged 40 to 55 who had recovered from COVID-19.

The CDR3, as DNA: TGTGCCAGCAGCCTCCGGACTACCGGGGAGCTGTTTTTT. This sequence encodes CASSLRTTGELFF. This chain links TRBV4-2 with TRBJ2-2, with TRBD2 as a possible D gene (5 bases). V lost 4 bases and J 5 bases, leaving 8 bases between the germline ends. The germline CDR1 and CDR2 sequences are LGHNA and YNFKEQ. The CDR3 extends over 13 amino acids.